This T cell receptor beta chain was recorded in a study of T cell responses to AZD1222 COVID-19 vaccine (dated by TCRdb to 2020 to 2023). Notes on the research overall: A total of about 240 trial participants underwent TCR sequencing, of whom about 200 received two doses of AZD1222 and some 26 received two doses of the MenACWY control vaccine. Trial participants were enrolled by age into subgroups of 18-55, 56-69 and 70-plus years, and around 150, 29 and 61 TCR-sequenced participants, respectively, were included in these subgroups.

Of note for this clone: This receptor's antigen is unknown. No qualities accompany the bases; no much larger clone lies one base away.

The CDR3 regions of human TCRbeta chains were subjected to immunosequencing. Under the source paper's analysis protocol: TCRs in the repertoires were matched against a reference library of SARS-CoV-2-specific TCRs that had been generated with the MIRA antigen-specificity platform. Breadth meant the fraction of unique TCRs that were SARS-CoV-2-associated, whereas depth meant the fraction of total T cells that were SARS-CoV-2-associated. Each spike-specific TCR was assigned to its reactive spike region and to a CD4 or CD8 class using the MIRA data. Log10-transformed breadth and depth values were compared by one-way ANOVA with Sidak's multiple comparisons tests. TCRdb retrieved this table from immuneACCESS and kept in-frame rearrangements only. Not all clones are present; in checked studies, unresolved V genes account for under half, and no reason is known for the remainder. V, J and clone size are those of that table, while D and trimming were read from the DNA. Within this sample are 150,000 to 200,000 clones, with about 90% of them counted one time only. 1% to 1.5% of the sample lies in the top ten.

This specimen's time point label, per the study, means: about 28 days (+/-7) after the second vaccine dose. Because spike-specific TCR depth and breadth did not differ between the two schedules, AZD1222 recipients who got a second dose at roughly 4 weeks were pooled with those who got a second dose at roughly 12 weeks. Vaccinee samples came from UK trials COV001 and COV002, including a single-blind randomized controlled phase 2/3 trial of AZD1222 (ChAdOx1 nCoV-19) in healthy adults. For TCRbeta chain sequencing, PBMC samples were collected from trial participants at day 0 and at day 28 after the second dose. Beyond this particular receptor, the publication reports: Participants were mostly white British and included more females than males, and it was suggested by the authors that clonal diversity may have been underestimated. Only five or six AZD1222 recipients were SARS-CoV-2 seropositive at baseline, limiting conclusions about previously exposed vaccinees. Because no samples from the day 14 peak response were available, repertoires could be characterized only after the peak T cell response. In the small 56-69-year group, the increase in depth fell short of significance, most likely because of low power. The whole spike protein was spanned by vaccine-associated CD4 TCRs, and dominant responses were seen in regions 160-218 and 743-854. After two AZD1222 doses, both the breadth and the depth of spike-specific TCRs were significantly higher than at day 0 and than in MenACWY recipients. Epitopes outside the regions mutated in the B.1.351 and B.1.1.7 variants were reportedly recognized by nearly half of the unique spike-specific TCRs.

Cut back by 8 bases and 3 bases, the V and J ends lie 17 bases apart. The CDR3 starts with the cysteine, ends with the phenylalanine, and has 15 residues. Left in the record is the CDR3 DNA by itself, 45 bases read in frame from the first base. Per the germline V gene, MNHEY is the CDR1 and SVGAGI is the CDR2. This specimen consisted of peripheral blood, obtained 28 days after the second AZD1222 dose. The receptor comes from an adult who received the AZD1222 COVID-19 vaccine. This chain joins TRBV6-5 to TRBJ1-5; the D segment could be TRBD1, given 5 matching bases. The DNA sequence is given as TGTGCCAGCGGGGTCGGGGCGTATACCAATCAGCCCCAGCATTTT. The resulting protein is CASGVGAYTNQPQHF.